The 31 T cell receptor beta chains below come from one sample, sequenced in a study of OX40 agonist ivuxolimab in advanced cancers. The data were produced by immunoSEQ multiplex PCR, yet TCRdb's version contains in-frame clones alone and is incomplete. The sample includes tens of thousands of clones, about 82% of them seen just once. Sequences were derived from CD4+ or CD8+ T cells sorted from blood, sampled in a trial of the OX40 agonist ivuxolimab. The receptors stem from an adult with an advanced solid tumor such as melanoma, head and neck, liver or kidney cancer.

V and J are TRBV27 and TRBJ1-3; maybe TRBD1 (5 bases). CDR3 length: 16 residues. V was shortened by 1 base and J by 0 bases, with 10 bases between the two germline ends. Germline lookup yields CDR1 MNHEY and CDR2 SMNVEV (reference sequence). CDR3 residues: CASSLFRDDSGNTIYF. The CDR3 nucleotides are TGTGCCAGCAGTTTATTCAGGGATGACTCTGGAAACACCATATATTTT.

This chain connects TRBV5-1 to TRBJ2-7; no reliable D call. This CDR3 is 14 amino acids long. In germline, CDR1 is SGHRS, CDR2 YFSETQ. V shed 0 bases and J shed 2 bases, with 9 bases lying between them. CDR3 loop: CASSLDVSTYEQYF. CDR3 sequence (DNA): TGCGCCAGCAGCTTGGACGTTTCGACCTACGAGCAGTACTTC.

The chain combines TRBV6-6 with TRBJ1-2; TRBD1 agrees at 7 bases. This CDR3 has 14 amino acids. V was clipped by 7 bases and J by 0 bases; unmatched bases: 5. Germline V gene sequence: CDR1 MNHNY, CDR2 SVGAGI (reference sequence). The CDR3 bases are TGTGCCAGCACCGAGCAGGGGGCTAACTATGGCTACACCTTC. Its translation: CASTEQGANYGYTF.

This clone is a singleton in its sample. The chain links TRBV14 to TRBJ2-5, with 9 bases aligning to TRBD1. The CDR3 runs to 16 residues. Germline values: CDR1 SGHDN, CDR2 FVKESK. V was clipped by 4 bases and J by 2 bases; unmatched bases: 8. Written as DNA, the CDR3 is TGTGCCAGCAGCCCTGGACAGGGGATAAGGCAAGAGACCCAGTACTTC. This codes for CASSPGQGIRQETQYF.

The rearrangement links TRBV6-5 to TRBJ2-1; 8 bases line up with TRBD1. Per the germline V gene, CDR1 is MNHEY and CDR2 is SVGAGI. The CDR3 consists of 13 residues. The ends lost 6 bases at V and 7 bases at J; junction bases unmatched: 5. As DNA, the CDR3 is TGTGCCAGCAGCCGACAGGGGTGGAATGAGCAGTTCTTC. Residues: CASSRQGWNEQFF.

The chain links TRBV15 to TRBJ1-5, with 9 bases lining up with TRBD1. V shed 2 bases and J 6 bases; nucleotides not matched to a gene: 5. Germline lookup yields CDR1 LNHNV and CDR2 YYDKDF (reference sequence). This CDR3 is built from 15 residues. This CDR3 reads CATSRLDRGFQPQHF. The DNA of the CDR3 is TGTGCCACCAGCAGATTGGACAGGGGCTTTCAGCCCCAGCATTTT.

V gene TRBV27 combines with J gene TRBJ2-1; maybe TRBD2 (6 bases). Trimming shortened V by 3 bases and J by 0 bases, and 12 bases separated the two germline ends. Per the germline V gene, CDR1 is MNHEY and CDR2 is SMNVEV (reference sequence). CDR3 length: 16 residues. CDR3 residues: CASSFSGTHSYNEQFF. For the CDR3, the DNA is TGTGCCAGCAGTTTTTCCGGGACTCACTCCTACAATGAGCAGTTCTTC.

A single count supports this clone. The rearrangement joins TRBV29-1 to TRBJ2-7, with D unclear. The CDR3 runs to 12 residues. The V gene's germline CDR1 is SQVTM and CDR2 ANQGSEA. V lost 0 bases, J lost 4 bases, and 7 bases lay in between. The CDR3, as DNA: TGCAGCGTTGAAGATGGCAGTTACGAGCAGTACTTC. This gives the protein CSVEDGSYEQYF.

In its sample, this clone was seen once. The genes are TRBV6-6 and TRBJ2-3; D gene unclear. CDR3 length: 12 amino acids. The germline V gene encodes CDR1 MNHNY and CDR2 SVGAGI (reference sequence). The V end was cut by 4 bases, the J end by 6 bases, with 8 bases between. The CDR3: CASSSETDTQYF. The DNA for the CDR3 is TGTGCCAGCAGTTCAGAGACGGATACGCAGTATTTT.

The rearrangement uses TRBV7-2 and TRBJ1-1; 7 nucleotides match TRBD1. This CDR3 is 13 amino acids long. J lost 5 bases, V lost 3 bases, and 3 bases had no gene match. The germline CDR1 and CDR2 sequences are SGHTA and FQGNSA. CDR3 bases: TGTGCCAGCAGCTTTAACAGGGGAACTGAAGCTTTCTTT. It is translated as CASSFNRGTEAFF.

The chain couples TRBV28 to TRBJ1-5; TRBD1 agrees at 7 bases. The junction had 4 bases not matched to a gene; V was cut back by 0 bases and J by 2 bases. This CDR3 is 16 amino acids long. Germline CDR1 and CDR2: MDHEN and SYDVKM. DNA for the CDR3: TGTGCCAGCAGTTTATGGGGTGGACAGGGCAATCAGCCCCAGCATTTT. Amino acids: CASSLWGGQGNQPQHF.

Concerning this clone: This same CDR3 is encoded by further DNA sequences in the sample. V usage is TRBV6-1 and J usage is TRBJ1-1, with D tentatively TRBD1 (6 bases). The CDR3 contains 13 residues. CDR1 and CDR2 from the germline V gene are MNHNS and SASEGT. Trimming stripped 4 bases from V and 1 base from J, with 7 bases between. CDR3 region: CASSGQENTEAFF. CDR3 in DNA: TGTGCCAGCAGTGGACAGGAGAACACTGAAGCTTTCTTT.

V usage is TRBV5-4 and J usage is TRBJ1-3, with D unresolved. CDR1 SGHNT and CDR2 YYREEE come from the germline V gene (reference sequence). This CDR3 has 16 amino acids. V lost 3 bases, J lost 1 base, and 14 bases lay in between. CDR3 sequence: CASSSPTSRSGNTIYF. Written as DNA, the CDR3 is TGTGCCAGCAGCTCCCCGACATCGAGATCTGGAAACACCATATATTTT.

This clone was seen a few times. The chain uses TRBV2 and TRBJ1-1; no clear D. V was clipped by 1 base and J by 1 base, with 10 bases between them. The CDR3 consists of 15 residues. Germline CDR1 and CDR2: SNHLY and FYNNEI. The DNA of the CDR3 is TGTGCCAGCAGTGAAGTGGGGAGATCGAACACTGAAGCTTTCTTT. It specifies CASSEVGRSNTEAFF.

This chain uses TRBV11-2 with TRBJ2-5, with TRBD2 matching 10 bases. The trim removed 5 bases at V and 7 bases at J, leaving 10 bases unmatched. There are 15 residues in the CDR3. Germline-derived CDR1 and CDR2 are SGHAT and FQNNGV. CDR3 DNA: TGTGCCAGCAGCCCGGGGACTAGCGTCCGGGGGACCCAGTACTTC. It is translated as CASSPGTSVRGTQYF.

The chain carries TRBV9 and TRBJ1-1; D ambiguous. Trimming cost V 4 bases and J 7 bases, with 17 bases left between them. CDR3 length: 14 amino acids. In germline, CDR1 is SGDLS, CDR2 YYNGEE. The CDR3 loop reads CASSPLGLGGEAFF. The DNA of the CDR3 is TGTGCCAGCAGCCCCCTCGGTCTTGGTGGTGAAGCTTTCTTT.

The chain joins TRBV29-1 to TRBJ2-7; 7 positions agree with TRBD2. In germline, CDR1 is SQVTM, CDR2 ANQGSEA. The V gene end was trimmed by 2 bases and the J gene end by 1 base; junction bases not matched to a gene: 2. This CDR3 is 13 amino acids long. CDR3 sequence: CSVEPGGSYEQYF. In DNA, the CDR3 is TGCAGCGTTGAACCCGGGGGGTCCTACGAGCAGTACTTC.

In this sample, this clone turned up a few times. The V and J genes are TRBV7-9 and TRBJ2-1; 7 bases map to TRBD1. CDR1 and CDR2 from the germline V gene are SEHNR and FQNEAQ (reference sequence). V dropped 2 bases and J dropped 1; count of bases not matched to a gene: 5. CDR3 length equals 16 residues. CDR3 in amino acids: CASSLYSGQSYNEQFF. CDR3 bases: TGTGCCAGCAGCTTATACTCGGGACAGTCCTACAATGAGCAGTTCTTC.

The CDR3: CASSSQGTISGNTIYF. The CDR3 coding sequence is TGTGCCAGCAGCTCTCAGGGAACTATCTCTGGAAACACCATATATTTT. The genes are TRBV7-2 and TRBJ1-3; perhaps TRBD1 as D (5 bases). Trimming took 4 bases from V and 0 from J, leaving 13 bases between them. Germline V gene data show CDR1 as SGHTA and CDR2 as FQGNSA. CDR3 length equals 16 residues.

J is TRBJ2-5 and V is TRBV18; D is uncertain. There are 12 residues in the CDR3. The V gene lost 3 bases and the J gene lost 5 bases, with 7 bases spanning the gap. CDR1 is KGHSH, CDR2 LQKENI, per germline. The CDR3 DNA is TGTGCCAGCTCACCGAGTGAGGAGACCCAGTACTTC. Amino acid sequence: CASSPSEETQYF.

The genes are TRBV19 and TRBJ2-3; either TRBD1 or TRBD2 may fit D (5 bases each). The V gene's germline CDR1 is LNHDA and CDR2 SQIVND (reference sequence). V was cut by 5 bases and J by 1 base, with 10 bases left in between. The CDR3 length is 14 residues. The CDR3: CASSPGPRTDTQYF. The CDR3 bases are TGTGCCAGTAGTCCGGGACCCCGCACAGATACGCAGTATTTT.

This clone was picked up one time. The V gene is TRBV2, the J gene TRBJ2-5; 7 bases align to TRBD1. Trimming cost V 5 bases and J 2 bases; bases outside gene matches: 2. CDR1 and CDR2 (germline): SNHLY, FYNNEI. This CDR3 is built from 13 residues. CDR3 sequence: CASSLGQQETQYF. The DNA of the CDR3 is TGTGCCAGCAGTTTGGGACAGCAAGAGACCCAGTACTTC.

V is TRBV28 and J is TRBJ1-2; unclear D gene. This CDR3 region has 13 residues. CDR1 is MDHEN and CDR2 is SYDVKM in the germline V gene. The ends were cut back, 8 bases at V and 4 bases at J, with 14 bases in the middle. The CDR3 coding sequence is TGTGCCAGCCACTTCGGGCTTGGCTATGGCTACACCTTC. Protein: CASHFGLGYGYTF.

The sample holds one count of this clone. This chain connects TRBV27 to TRBJ2-1; D possibly corresponds to TRBD2 (6 bases). Trimming removed 5 bases at V and 4 bases at J, with 12 bases between. Germline CDR1 and CDR2: MNHEY and SMNVEV (reference sequence). This CDR3 comprises 14 residues. In DNA, the CDR3 is TGTGCCAGCAGTATTCCGGGACTTTACAATGAGCAGTTCTTC. Amino acids: CASSIPGLYNEQFF.

This clone was picked up one time. The chain couples TRBV7-9 to TRBJ2-7; 7 nucleotides align to TRBD2. V trimming: 3 bases; J trimming: 6 bases; junction bases outside the gene matches: 11. The CDR3 runs to 15 residues. The germline V gene has CDR1 SEHNR and CDR2 FQNEAQ (reference sequence). The CDR3 is CASSFSSGGLGEQYF. The CDR3 nucleotides are TGTGCCAGCAGCTTTTCATCGGGAGGTTTGGGCGAGCAGTACTTC. Drawing the rest from reference TRBV7-9 and TRBJ2-7, the complete variable domain is DTGVSQNPRHKITKRGQNVTFRCDPISEHNRLYWYRQTLGQGPEFLTYFQNEAQLEKSRLLSDRFSAERPKGSFSTLEIQRTEQGDSAMYLCASSFSSGGLGEQYFGPGTRLTVT.

A single count supports this clone. The chain employs TRBV5-6 and TRBJ1-5, with 8 bases matching TRBD1. The CDR3 contains 14 residues. Trimming took 3 bases from V and 6 from J; bases not matched to a gene: 5. Germline CDR1 SGHDT, CDR2 YYEEEE. The CDR3 loop reads CASSSQGTGQPQHF. The CDR3, as DNA: TGTGCCAGCAGCTCCCAGGGGACAGGTCAGCCCCAGCATTTT.

The chain recombines TRBV5-1 with TRBJ2-3; the D gene is possibly TRBD1 (6 bases). The CDR3 totals 14 residues. From germline, CDR1 is SGHRS and CDR2 YFSETQ. V shed 3 bases and J shed 0 bases, with 8 bases lying between them. The CDR3: CASSSGQSTDTQYF. CDR3 nucleotides: TGCGCCAGCAGCTCCGGACAGAGCACAGATACGCAGTATTTT.

The chain joins TRBV7-6 to TRBJ2-2; 8 nucleotides align to TRBD2. The CDR3 loop spans 15 amino acids. With V trimmed by 4 bases and J by 5 bases, 6 bases remained unmatched. In germline, CDR1 is SGHVS, CDR2 FNYEAQ. CDR3 DNA sequence: TGTGCCAGCAGCTACCGGGGGGGCCGGACCGGGGAGCTGTTTTTT. Its translation is CASSYRGGRTGELFF.

V is TRBV6-6 and J is TRBJ1-3; D may be TRBD1 (6 bases). The CDR3 contains 13 residues. V gave up 8 bases and J gave up 4 bases, with 12 bases separating them. CDR1 is MNHNY, CDR2 SVGAGI, per germline (reference sequence). CDR3 coding DNA: TGTGCCAGCCAGGGGCTAATGGGAAACACCATATATTTT. Its protein product is CASQGLMGNTIYF.

This clone was found many times. The chain uses TRBV19 and TRBJ2-4, with D hard to call. CDR1 and CDR2 from the germline V gene are LNHDA and SQIVND (reference sequence). The CDR3 runs 13 residues. With 5 bases removed from V and 0 bases from J, the gap between germline ends came to 5 bases. The DNA of the CDR3 is TGTGCCAGTAGTGAATTAGCCAAAAACATTCAGTACTTC. Protein product: CASSELAKNIQYF.

At least ten counts were recorded for this clone. The chain couples TRBV29-1 to TRBJ2-7; 8 bases agree with TRBD2. The CDR3 spans 15 residues. Germline V gene lookup returns CDR1 SQVTM and CDR2 ANQGSEA. The junction had 11 bases not matched to a gene; V was cut back by 2 bases and J by 5 bases. CDR3 residues: CSVESPGGDVNEQYF. The CDR3, as DNA: TGCAGCGTTGAATCCCCCGGGGGGGACGTCAACGAGCAGTACTTC.